The 22 T cell receptor beta chains below come from one sample, sequenced in a study of monozygotic twins with cystic fibrosis. The repertoire was sequenced with immunoSEQ multiplex PCR; TCRdb's copy has only in-frame clones and lacks some. Found here are roughly 11,000 clones, roughly 96% of them singletons; the top ten hold roughly 0.79%. What was sequenced was blood. The receptors stem from a boy aged 5-17 years with cystic fibrosis.

This chain joins TRBV7-2 and TRBJ2-5, with D tentatively TRBD2 (5 bases). Trimming cost V 1 base and J 0 bases, with 15 bases left between them. From germline, CDR1 is SGHTA and CDR2 FQGNSA. The CDR3 loop spans 17 amino acids. CDR3 in amino acids: CASSLGIGLPYQETQYF. CDR3 in DNA: TGTGCCAGCAGCTTAGGAATCGGACTCCCGTACCAAGAGACCCAGTACTTC. The full variable domain, its missing parts supplied by reference TRBV7-2 and TRBJ2-5, is GAGVSQSPSNKVTEKGKDVELRCDPISGHTALYWYRQSLGQGLEFLIYFQGNSAPDKSGLPSDRFSAERTGGSVSTLTIQRTQQEDSAVYLCASSLGIGLPYQETQYFGPGTRLLVL.

This chain connects TRBV10-3 to TRBJ2-1; D not resolved. The germline V and J ends were trimmed by 3 bases and 0 bases, with 12 bases remaining between them. Germline CDR1 and CDR2: ENHRY and SYGVKD. The CDR3 runs to 16 residues. CDR3 amino acids: CAISEAQAGSYNEQFF. As DNA, the CDR3 is TGTGCCATCAGTGAAGCTCAAGCTGGCTCCTACAATGAGCAGTTCTTC.

The V call is TRBV13, the J call TRBJ1-2; D is undetermined. This CDR3 spans 14 amino acids. Trimming pared 2 bases from V and 8 bases from J, leaving 15 bases between. The germline V gene encodes CDR1 PRHDT and CDR2 FYEKMQ (reference sequence). In DNA, the CDR3 is TGTGCCAGCAGCTTATTGCTGGGCCTGAGGGGCTACACCTTC. Encoded protein: CASSLLLGLRGYTF.

The rearrangement links TRBV5-1 to TRBJ2-1; D is uncertain. The CDR3 has 15 amino acids. CDR1 SGHRS and CDR2 YFSETQ come from the germline V gene. The V and J ends lost 0 bases and 1 base respectively, with 8 bases between them. Written as DNA, the CDR3 is TGCGCCAGCAGCTTGGGGCAGCAATCCTACAATGAGCAGTTCTTC. It specifies CASSLGQQSYNEQFF.

The rearrangement joins TRBV30 to TRBJ2-1; D not certain. Germline V CDR1 and CDR2: GTSNPN, SVGIG (reference sequence). V dropped 3 bases and J dropped 8 bases, with 17 bases sitting between them. The CDR3 has 14 residues. The CDR3 DNA reads as TGTGCCTGGAGCGACCGAGGAGAGTACCATGAGCAGTTCTTC. The encoded protein is CAWSDRGEYHEQFF.

This chain links TRBV6-4 with TRBJ1-6; D may be TRBD1 (6 bases). Germline-derived CDR1 and CDR2 are MRHNA and SNTAGT. There are 15 residues in the CDR3. Trimming left V 3 bases short and J 6 bases short, with 12 bases between. CDR3 region: CASSEAQGGNSPLHF. For the CDR3, the DNA is TGTGCCAGCAGTGAGGCACAGGGTGGTAATTCACCCCTCCACTTT.

This sequence joins TRBV6-6 and TRBJ2-7; 10 bases align to TRBD1. Germline V gene sequence: CDR1 MNHNY, CDR2 SVGAGI (reference sequence). The V segment lost 2 bases and the J segment 7 bases; nucleotides outside the gene matches: 8. The CDR3 sequence is 15 residues long. The CDR3 DNA reads TGTGCCAGCAGTTACCCTGGGACAGGGGTGGGAGAGCAGTACTTC. Protein: CASSYPGTGVGEQYF.

This chain connects TRBV9 to TRBJ1-2, with TRBD1 as a possible D gene (5 bases). CDR1 is SGDLS and CDR2 is YYNGEE in the germline V gene. The CDR3 runs 15 residues. V dropped 4 bases and J dropped 4 bases, with 17 bases sitting between them. The CDR3 DNA reads as TGTGCCAGCAGCCCGGGAGACAGAACCCGCTATGGCTACACCTTC. This encodes CASSPGDRTRYGYTF.

This chain joins TRBV14 and TRBJ2-7, with TRBD1 matching over 10 bases. Per germline, CDR1 SGHDN and CDR2 FVKESK. The ends lost 7 bases at V and 0 bases at J; junction bases unmatched: 3. This CDR3 comprises 14 residues. CDR3 loop: CASKRTGGSYEQYF. The DNA for the CDR3 is TGTGCCAGCAAAAGGACAGGGGGCTCCTACGAGCAGTACTTC.

This chain connects TRBV5-8 to TRBJ1-4; no clear D gene. Trimming left V 4 bases short and J 8 bases short, with 3 bases between. Germline CDR1 reads SGHTS; CDR2 reads YDEGEE. The CDR3 is 10 amino acids. The CDR3 nucleotides are TGTGCCAGCAGCGGCGAAAAACTGTTTTTT. It specifies CASSGEKLFF.

This chain uses TRBV30 with TRBJ2-3; 9 nucleotides line up with TRBD2. V lost 0 bases and J lost 1; bases outside the gene matches: 11. Germline-derived CDR1 and CDR2 are GTSNPN and SVGIG (reference sequence). The CDR3 totals 18 residues. Written as DNA, the CDR3 is TGTGCCTGGAGTGTAAGAAGCGGGGGGCCCCTAGGCACAGATACGCAGTATTTT. This gives the protein CAWSVRSGGPLGTDTQYF.

J is TRBJ2-7 and V is TRBV18, with TRBD1 matching 12 bases. Germline CDR1 is KGHSH and CDR2 is LQKENI. V lost 6 bases to trimming and J lost 0 bases; unmatched junction nucleotides: 18. The CDR3 extends over 20 amino acids. The CDR3 sequence: CASSQFRDRGHIDYSYEQYF. The CDR3 nucleotides read TGTGCCAGCTCTCAATTCCGGGACAGGGGGCATATAGACTACTCCTACGAGCAGTACTTC.

V is TRBV5-1 and J is TRBJ2-2; D is possibly TRBD2 (5 bases). Trimming removed 5 bases from V and 0 bases from J, with 11 bases in between. The CDR3 loop spans 15 amino acids. The germline V gene has CDR1 SGHRS and CDR2 YFSETQ. The CDR3 sequence is CASRDDGTNTGELFF. The CDR3 region has the DNA TGCGCCAGCAGGGACGACGGGACGAACACCGGGGAGCTGTTTTTT.

The chain combines TRBV9 with TRBJ2-3; D is uncertain. V gave up 2 bases and J gave up 3 bases, with 19 bases separating them. Germline V gene sequence: CDR1 SGDLS, CDR2 YYNGEE. CDR3 size: 17 residues. The CDR3 region has the DNA TGTGCCAGCAGCGTCAGTAGCTCACATTCGAGGACAGATACGCAGTATTTT. Translated, it gives CASSVSSSHSRTDTQYF.

Written as DNA, the CDR3 is TGTGCCAGTAGTAAGTTAGCGGGTAACTCCTACGAGCAGTACTTC. It specifies CASSKLAGNSYEQYF. The chain carries TRBV19 and TRBJ2-7, with 7 bases fitting TRBD2. The CDR3 has 15 amino acids. Trimming cost V 4 bases and J 0 bases; bases outside gene matches: 6. The germline gives CDR1 LNHDA, CDR2 SQIVND (reference sequence).

The gene calls are TRBV5-1 and TRBJ1-1, with D tentatively TRBD1 (5 bases). From germline, CDR1 is SGHRS and CDR2 YFSETQ. V lost 2 bases to trimming and J lost 0 bases, with 14 bases between them. This CDR3 has 16 residues. CDR3 protein: CASSLGHTNMNTEAFF. In nucleotides, the CDR3 is TGCGCCAGCAGCTTAGGACATACGAACATGAACACTGAAGCTTTCTTT.

This rearrangement joins TRBV9 to TRBJ2-7, with 9 bases fitting TRBD2. Germline loops: CDR1 SGDLS, CDR2 YYNGEE. This CDR3 has 16 residues. With 0 bases clipped from V and 4 bases from J, the junction kept 8 bases outside the gene matches. CDR3 nucleotides: TGTGCCAGCAGCGTAGCTCGGCGGGGGGGCGTGTACGAGCAGTACTTC. Translation: CASSVARRGGVYEQYF.

This clone was seen only once. This chain links TRBV7-6 with TRBJ1-3; TRBD1 matches 8 bases. Trimming cost V 5 bases and J 0 bases; bases outside gene matches: 6. Looked up from germline, CDR1 is SGHVS and CDR2 is FNYEAQ. The CDR3 contains 16 residues. Here the CDR3 reads CASSGQGLSSGNTIYF. DNA of the CDR3: TGTGCCAGCAGCGGACAGGGATTGAGCTCTGGAAACACCATATATTTT.

This clone appeared a single time. The rearrangement links TRBV13 to TRBJ1-1; the D gene is possibly TRBD1 (5 bases). CDR3 length equals 14 residues. Germline V gene sequence: CDR1 PRHDT, CDR2 FYEKMQ (reference sequence). The ends were cut back, 5 bases at V and 6 bases at J, with 16 bases in the middle. CDR3 sequence (DNA): TGTGCCAGCAGCGCAGGGTTCGTGGTCCCTGAAGCTTTCTTT. It yields the protein CASSAGFVVPEAFF. Complete variable domain (other parts from reference TRBV13 and TRBJ1-1): AAGVIQSPRHLIKEKRETATLKCYPIPRHDTVYWYQQGPGQDPQFLISFYEKMQSDKGSIPDRFSAQQFSDYHSELNMSSLELGDSALYFCASSAGFVVPEAFFGQGTRLTVV.

As DNA, the CDR3 is TGCAGCGTTGTCGGGACTAGCCGACTATACGAGCAGTACTTC. This gives the protein CSVVGTSRLYEQYF. The chain joins TRBV29-1 to TRBJ2-7; 9 nucleotides agree with TRBD2. With V trimmed by 4 bases and J by 4 bases, 8 bases remained unmatched. Germline CDR1 reads SQVTM; CDR2 reads ANQGSEA. There are 14 residues in the CDR3.

CDR3 residues: CASSGLGKVAYNEQFF. In DNA, the CDR3 is TGTGCCAGCAGTGGACTAGGGAAGGTCGCCTACAATGAGCAGTTCTTC. The chain couples TRBV2 to TRBJ2-1; a possible D gene is TRBD2 (6 bases). Trimming shortened V by 4 bases and J by 2 bases, and 15 bases separated the two germline ends. Per the germline V gene, CDR1 is SNHLY and CDR2 is FYNNEI. This CDR3 contains 16 residues.

The chain carries TRBV2 and TRBJ2-5; D is unresolved. Trimming removed 3 bases at V and 4 bases at J, with 18 bases between. The CDR3 has 16 amino acids. CDR1 and CDR2 from the germline V gene are SNHLY and FYNNEI. The chain's CDR3 is CASSEAGRAAAETQYF. The CDR3 DNA sequence: TGTGCCAGCAGTGAGGCAGGCCGGGCCGCGGCAGAGACCCAGTACTTC.